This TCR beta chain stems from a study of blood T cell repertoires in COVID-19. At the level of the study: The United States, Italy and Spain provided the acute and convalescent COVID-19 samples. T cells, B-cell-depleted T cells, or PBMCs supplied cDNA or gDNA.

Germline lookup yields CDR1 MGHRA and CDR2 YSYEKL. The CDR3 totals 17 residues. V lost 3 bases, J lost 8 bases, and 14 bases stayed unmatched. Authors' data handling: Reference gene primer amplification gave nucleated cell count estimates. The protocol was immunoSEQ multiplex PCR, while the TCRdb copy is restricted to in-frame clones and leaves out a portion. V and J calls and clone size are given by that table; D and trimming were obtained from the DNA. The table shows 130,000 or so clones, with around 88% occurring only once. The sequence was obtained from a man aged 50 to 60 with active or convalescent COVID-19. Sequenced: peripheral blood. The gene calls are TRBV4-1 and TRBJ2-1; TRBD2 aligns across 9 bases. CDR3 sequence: CASSHENGLAGMYEQFF. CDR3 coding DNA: TGCGCCAGCAGCCATGAAAATGGGCTAGCGGGAATGTATGAGCAGTTCTTC.